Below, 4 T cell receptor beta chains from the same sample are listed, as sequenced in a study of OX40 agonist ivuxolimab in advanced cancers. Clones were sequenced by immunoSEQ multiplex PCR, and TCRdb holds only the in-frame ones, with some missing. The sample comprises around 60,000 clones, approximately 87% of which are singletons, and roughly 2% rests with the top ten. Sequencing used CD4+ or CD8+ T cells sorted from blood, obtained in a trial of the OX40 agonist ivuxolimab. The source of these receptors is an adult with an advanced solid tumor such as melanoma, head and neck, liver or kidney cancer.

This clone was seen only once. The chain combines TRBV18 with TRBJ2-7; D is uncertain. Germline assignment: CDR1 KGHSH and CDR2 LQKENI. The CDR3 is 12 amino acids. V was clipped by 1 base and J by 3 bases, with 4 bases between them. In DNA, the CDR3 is TGTGCCAGCTCACCACATTTCTACGAGCAGTACTTC. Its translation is CASSPHFYEQYF.

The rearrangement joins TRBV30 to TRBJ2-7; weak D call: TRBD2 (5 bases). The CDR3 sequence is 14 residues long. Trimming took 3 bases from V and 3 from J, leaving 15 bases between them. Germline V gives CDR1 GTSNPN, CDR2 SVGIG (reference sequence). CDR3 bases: TGTGCCTGGAGGCCGAGGGCAGAAAGCTACGAGCAGTACTTC. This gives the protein CAWRPRAESYEQYF.

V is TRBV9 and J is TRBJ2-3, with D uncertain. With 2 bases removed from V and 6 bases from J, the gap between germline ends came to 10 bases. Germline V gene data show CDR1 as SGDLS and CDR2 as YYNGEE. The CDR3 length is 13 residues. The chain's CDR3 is CASSVLVGDTQYF. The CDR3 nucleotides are TGTGCCAGCAGCGTCCTTGTGGGGGATACGCAGTATTTT.

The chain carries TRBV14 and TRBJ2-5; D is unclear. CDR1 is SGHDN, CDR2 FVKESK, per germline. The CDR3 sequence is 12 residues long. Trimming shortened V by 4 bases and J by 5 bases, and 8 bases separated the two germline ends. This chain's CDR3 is CASSLGVETQYF. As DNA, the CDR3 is TGTGCCAGCAGCCTCGGTGTTGAGACCCAGTACTTC.